Presented here are 23 T cell receptor beta chains from one specimen sequenced in a study of blood T cell repertoires in COVID-19. TCRdb keeps only in-frame clones here, not all; method: immunoSEQ multiplex PCR. The sample has 200,000 to 300,000 clones; 80% to 95% are singletons. The sample was peripheral blood. The receptor set was obtained from a man aged 25 to 45 with COVID-19, enrolled during active disease.

The chain employs TRBV6-5 and TRBJ2-5, with 8 positions matching TRBD1. Germline V gene lookup returns CDR1 MNHEY and CDR2 SVGAGI. The CDR3 totals 15 residues. Losses at the gene ends were 6 bases for V and 3 bases for J; bases not matched to a gene: 9. The CDR3 here is CASRTRKTGEETQYF. The DNA of the CDR3 is TGTGCCAGCAGGACGAGAAAGACAGGGGAAGAGACCCAGTACTTC.

V usage is TRBV9 and J usage is TRBJ1-1; D unresolved. V lost 3 bases to trimming and J lost 10 bases, with 19 bases between them. This CDR3 has 14 residues. The germline V gene encodes CDR1 SGDLS and CDR2 YYNGEE. The CDR3 protein is CASSEREEGFGAFF. DNA for the CDR3: TGTGCCAGCAGCGAGAGGGAAGAGGGCTTTGGAGCTTTCTTT.

The table lists this clone with a few counts. The chain uses TRBV5-4 and TRBJ1-2, with D possibly matching TRBD1 (5 bases). CDR1 SGHNT and CDR2 YYREEE come from the germline V gene (reference sequence). The length of the CDR3 is 16 residues. The V gene lost 3 bases and the J gene lost 2 bases, with 17 bases spanning the gap. Here the CDR3 reads CASSSKSGGVNYGYTF. The CDR3 bases are TGTGCCAGCAGCTCGAAATCGGGGGGGGTGAACTATGGCTACACCTTC.

The rearrangement joins TRBV6-5 to TRBJ2-1; 9 bases fit TRBD1. CDR3 length: 16 amino acids. With 1 base clipped from V and 6 bases from J, the junction kept 7 bases outside the gene matches. CDR1 and CDR2 (germline): MNHEY, SVGAGI. The CDR3 nucleotides read TGTGCCAGCAGTTACTTGGGACAGGGACGTCCCAATGAGCAGTTCTTC. Residues: CASSYLGQGRPNEQFF.

The chain uses TRBV2 and TRBJ2-2, with 7 bases fitting TRBD2. V trimming: 2 bases; J trimming: 1 base; junction bases outside the gene matches: 1. Germline V gene sequence: CDR1 SNHLY, CDR2 FYNNEI. The CDR3 has 15 residues. The CDR3 bases are TGTGCCAGCAGTGAATCTAGCGGGAACACCGGGGAGCTGTTTTTT. Protein product: CASSESSGNTGELFF.

The chain has TRBV13 and TRBJ1-1, with D hard to call. V dropped 1 base and J dropped 6 bases, with 6 bases sitting between them. The CDR3 covers 12 residues. Germline V gives CDR1 PRHDT, CDR2 FYEKMQ (reference sequence). The CDR3 here is CASSLVAPEAFF. The CDR3 DNA sequence: TGTGCCAGCAGCTTAGTGGCCCCTGAAGCTTTCTTT.

This chain joins TRBV5-4 and TRBJ2-3; 7 bases are a match to TRBD1. The CDR3 length is 14 residues. CDR1 is SGHNT, CDR2 YYREEE, per germline (reference sequence). The J segment lost 4 bases and the V segment lost 1 base, leaving 3 bases of the junction unmatched. The CDR3 region is CASSLTGVPDTQYF. The CDR3 nucleotides are TGTGCCAGCAGCTTGACAGGGGTCCCAGATACGCAGTATTTT.

This chain connects TRBV29-1 to TRBJ2-1; perhaps TRBD2 as D (6 bases). Per germline, CDR1 SQVTM and CDR2 ANQGSEA. V lost 5 bases and J 8 bases, leaving 16 bases between the germline ends. The CDR3 totals 13 residues. The CDR3 spells CSVLAGYKDEQFF. CDR3 bases: TGCAGCGTTTTGGCGGGGTACAAGGATGAGCAGTTCTTC.

V is TRBV11-3 and J is TRBJ2-3, with 11 nucleotides matching TRBD2. Germline loops: CDR1 SGHNT, CDR2 YENEEA. Trimming cost V 1 base and J 4 bases; bases outside gene matches: 4. This CDR3 region has 16 residues. CDR3 nucleotides: TGTGCCAGCAGCTTAGGCATAGCGGGGGGGCCAGATACGCAGTATTTT. Its protein product is CASSLGIAGGPDTQYF.

The genes are TRBV15 and TRBJ1-5; tentatively, D is TRBD1 (5 bases). Germline CDR1 is LNHNV and CDR2 is YYDKDF (reference sequence). The CDR3 covers 16 residues. Trimming pared 3 bases from V and 7 bases from J, leaving 19 bases between. The DNA of the CDR3 is TGTGCCACCAGCAGGCCCGCCCCGGGGGGAGGACAGCCCCAGCATTTT. It is translated as CATSRPAPGGGQPQHF. The full variable domain, in which reference TRBV15 and TRBJ1-5 provide the parts outside the CDR3, is DAMVIQNPRYQVTQFGKPVTLSCSQTLNHNVMYWYQQKSSQAPKLLFHYYDKDFNNEADTPDNFQSRRPNTSFCFLDIRSPGLGDTAMYLCATSRPAPGGGQPQHFGDGTRLSIL.

V gene TRBV7-6 combines with J gene TRBJ2-3; 8 bases agree with TRBD2. The CDR3 covers 18 residues. The junction had 17 bases not matched to a gene; V was cut back by 5 bases and J by 4 bases. Germline V gene lookup returns CDR1 SGHVS and CDR2 FNYEAQ. CDR3 sequence reads: CASSQPKSGGAEPDTQYF. CDR3 bases: TGTGCCAGCAGCCAACCCAAGTCGGGGGGGGCGGAACCAGATACGCAGTATTTT. Full variable domain (rest looked up from reference TRBV7-6 and TRBJ2-3): GAGVSQSPRYKVTKRGQDVALRCDPISGHVSLYWYRQALGQGPEFLTYFNYEAQQDKSGLPNDRFSAERPEGSISTLTIQRTEQRDSAMYRCASSQPKSGGAEPDTQYFGPGTRLTVL.

CDR3 region: CASSYLTGNGVTEAFF. The CDR3 DNA is TGTGCCAGCAGTTACCTGACAGGGAATGGAGTAACTGAAGCTTTCTTT. The rearrangement joins TRBV6-2 or TRBV6-3 to TRBJ1-1; 7 bases agree with TRBD1. Unmatched junction bases numbered 11, after V lost 2 bases and J lost 5 bases. CDR3 size: 16 residues. The germline gives CDR1 MNHEY, CDR2 SVGEGT.

This clone was observed a handful of times. The chain carries TRBV7-9 and TRBJ2-1; 7 bases are shared with TRBD1. Losses at the gene ends were 5 bases for V and 5 bases for J; bases not matched to a gene: 9. CDR3 length: 15 amino acids. Looked up from germline, CDR1 is SEHNR and CDR2 is FQNEAQ (reference sequence). In nucleotides, the CDR3 is TGTGCCAGCAGCGACCGGGACAGATTAAACAATGAGCAGTTCTTC. Its translation is CASSDRDRLNNEQFF. Full variable domain (missing parts from reference TRBV7-9 and TRBJ2-1): DTGVSQNPRHKITKRGQNVTFRCDPISEHNRLYWYRQTLGQGPEFLTYFQNEAQLEKSRLLSDRFSAERPKGSFSTLEIQRTEQGDSAMYLCASSDRDRLNNEQFFGPGTRLTVL.

This chain joins TRBV5-1 and TRBJ1-3, with D possibly being TRBD1 (5 bases). CDR3 size: 14 residues. Germline V CDR1 and CDR2: SGHRS, YFSETQ. V lost 1 base, J lost 8 bases, and 13 bases lay in between. CDR3 amino acids: CASSLIPGKDTIYF. In nucleotides, the CDR3 is TGCGCCAGCAGCTTGATCCCAGGGAAAGACACCATATATTTT.

The V gene is TRBV5-6, the J gene TRBJ2-3, with D unresolved. V lost 2 bases to trimming and J lost 5 bases, with 12 bases between them. The CDR3 contains 14 residues. Looked up from germline, CDR1 is SGHDT and CDR2 is YYEEEE. The CDR3 DNA follows: TGTGCCAGCAGCTTAGTGCCCTTACAAGATACGCAGTATTTT. The encoded protein is CASSLVPLQDTQYF. The complete variable domain, with remaining parts taken from reference TRBV5-6 and TRBJ2-3, reads DAGVTQSPTHLIKTRGQQVTLRCSPKSGHDTVSWYQQALGQGPQFIFQYYEEEERQRGNFPDRFSGHQFPNYSSELNVNALLLGDSALYLCASSLVPLQDTQYFGPGTRLTVL.

In this sample, this clone turned up a few times. This rearrangement joins TRBV6-5 to TRBJ2-7, with D possibly TRBD1 on 5 matching bases. The CDR3 covers 14 residues. Per germline, CDR1 MNHEY and CDR2 SVGAGI. V lost 7 bases and J lost 0, with 13 bases in between. For the CDR3, the DNA is TGTGCCAGCACCTTGGGGCCGCTCTCCTACGAGCAGTACTTC. It translates to CASTLGPLSYEQYF.

The chain recombines TRBV5-4 with TRBJ1-2; 8 nucleotides line up with TRBD1. CDR1 and CDR2 from the germline V gene are SGHNT and YYREEE (reference sequence). Trimming cost V 2 bases and J 8 bases; bases outside gene matches: 20. The CDR3 length is 18 residues. The CDR3 reads CASSFWDRPVAAAAGYTF. CDR3 DNA sequence: TGTGCCAGCAGCTTTTGGGACAGGCCGGTAGCTGCGGCGGCGGGCTACACCTTC.

V gene TRBV4-1 combines with J gene TRBJ1-1; tentative D call: TRBD1 (5 bases). In germline, CDR1 is MGHRA, CDR2 YSYEKL. This CDR3 region has 14 residues. Trimming removed 3 bases from V and 1 base from J, with 9 bases in between. The CDR3 reads CASSHRARNTEAFF. In DNA form, the CDR3 reads TGCGCCAGCAGCCACAGGGCGCGGAACACTGAAGCTTTCTTT.

This clone came up once. The rearrangement uses TRBV4-2 and TRBJ1-3; the D gene is possibly TRBD1 (5 bases). The V end lost 0 bases, the J end lost 1 base, and 13 bases lay between the germline ends. This CDR3 has 17 amino acids. From germline, CDR1 is LGHNA and CDR2 YNFKEQ. The CDR3 nucleotides are TGTGCCAGCAGCCAAGATGAATGGCAGGGATCTGGAAACACCATATATTTT. Encoded protein: CASSQDEWQGSGNTIYF.

This sequence joins TRBV10-2 and TRBJ2-7, with D perhaps matching TRBD1 (6 bases). This CDR3 has 16 amino acids. V was pared by 0 bases and J by 0 bases, with 12 bases between. CDR1 and CDR2 from the germline V gene are WSHSY and SAAADI. The CDR3 DNA reads as TGCGCCAGCAGTGAGTCGCCGGACAGCGACTCCTACGAGCAGTACTTC. The encoded protein is CASSESPDSDSYEQYF.

Worth noting for this clone: The sample carries other DNA sequences with the same CDR3. The chain combines TRBV10-3 with TRBJ1-1, with TRBD1 matching 8 bases. This CDR3 comprises 15 residues. The germline CDR1 and CDR2 sequences are ENHRY and SYGVKD. Trimming cost V 2 bases and J 1 base; bases outside gene matches: 3. CDR3 sequence: CAISEGQGKNTEAFF. CDR3 nucleotide sequence: TGTGCCATCAGTGAGGGACAGGGTAAGAACACTGAAGCTTTCTTT.

This sequence joins TRBV5-4 and TRBJ2-3; D perhaps matches TRBD1 (5 bases). This CDR3 has 15 residues. Germline loops: CDR1 SGHNT, CDR2 YYREEE (reference sequence). Trimming shortened V by 0 bases and J by 4 bases, and 12 bases separated the two germline ends. The CDR3 DNA sequence: TGTGCCAGCAGCTTGGAGGGGCTGGGCTCAGATACGCAGTATTTT. Protein sequence: CASSLEGLGSDTQYF.

This clone was counted a few times. The rearrangement joins TRBV11-3 to TRBJ2-1; 9 nucleotides agree with TRBD2. The J segment lost 6 bases and the V segment lost 1 base, leaving 4 bases of the junction unmatched. The germline CDR1 and CDR2 sequences are SGHNT and YENEEA. The CDR3 is made up of 15 amino acids. The chain's CDR3 is CASSLGASGANEQFF. For the CDR3, the DNA is TGTGCCAGCAGCTTAGGGGCTAGCGGGGCCAATGAGCAGTTCTTC.